These T cell receptor beta chains were read from a single sample in a study of Graves' ophthalmopathy and Graves' hyperthyroidism. TCRdb analysed the multiplex PCR reads with MiXCR anew, one entry per CDR3 protein. The data contain 500,000 to 800,000 distinct CDR3 sequences, under 50% of them singletons. The sequenced sample was peripheral blood. Receptor source: an adult man with Graves' ophthalmopathy. Each CDR3 is given with its conserved first and last residue. Size values are once, few and many counts, or a class for expanded clones, and some rows have none.

CDR3aa	v_gene	j_gene	abundance
CASSVAGQGSPYEQYF	TRBV9	TRBJ2-7	few
CSARADSGNAIYF	TRBV20-1	TRBJ1-3	NA
CSATKGETQYF	TRBV20-1	TRBJ2-5	once
CASIKLVTGTVRETQYF	TRBV7-9	TRBJ2-5	many
CASRRDLREKLFF	TRBV7-2	TRBJ1-4	NA
CASTDRVETQYF	TRBV7-9	TRBJ2-5	many
CASSLGGDRVLGYTF	TRBV12-3/TRBV12-4	TRBJ1-2	few
CASSSGTGVYKLFF	TRBV7-6	TRBJ1-4	many
CSGRDATMNTEAFF	TRBV29-1	TRBJ1-1	many
CASADTSGGNYEQYF	TRBV12-5	TRBJ2-7	NA
CASSARSSPQGWAF	TRBV5-5	TRBJ2-7	few
CASSLRRGALSTEAFF	TRBV7-8	TRBJ1-1	many
CASSRTEVGEKLFF	TRBV12-3/TRBV12-4	TRBJ1-4	few
CAISARPGANVLTF	TRBV10-3	TRBJ2-6	NA
CASSNGELFF	TRBV7-9	TRBJ1-4	many
CASSPRVGENQPQHF	TRBV7-2	TRBJ1-5	many
CASSLGTSGGARELFF	TRBV7-3	TRBJ2-2	few
CSVDFPEGNTEAFF	TRBV29-1	TRBJ1-1	many
CSVLGAGGPRAGELFF	TRBV29-1	TRBJ2-2	many
CASHNRVEAFF	TRBV7-9	TRBJ1-1	many
CASSLLDNEQYF	TRBV7-4	TRBJ2-7	NA
CASSFGGPNEQYF	TRBV7-9	TRBJ2-7	many
CASSYGTSRANEKLFF	TRBV7-9	TRBJ1-4	NA
CAISESRRPRTYEQYF	TRBV10-3	TRBJ2-7	NA
CASSYSMVGGGEETQYF	TRBV25-1	TRBJ2-5	NA
CASSMRLDRGPNYGYTF	TRBV5-6	TRBJ1-2	NA
CASSATGTSLSEQYF	TRBV7-9	TRBJ2-7	many
CASRDSRSDETF	TRBV27	TRBJ1-2	NA
CASSSDRGPNQPQHF	TRBV7-9	TRBJ1-5	many
CASRRDRVGNQPQYF	TRBV25-1	TRBJ2-5	NA
CASSQDSWGTANTEAFF	TRBV4-1	TRBJ1-1	once
CASSTTGTGGTGELFF	TRBV19	TRBJ2-2	few
CASRPLDRGRRSNQPQHF	TRBV14	TRBJ1-5	NA
CASSFGTRKSYEQYF	TRBV12-3/TRBV12-4	TRBJ2-7	many
CASSEWRKTGANVLTF	TRBV10-2	TRBJ2-6	NA
CAWSASNTIYF	TRBV30	TRBJ1-3	NA
CSLGLAGENQETQYF	TRBV20-1	TRBJ2-5	many
CATTSGNPYEQYF	TRBV19	TRBJ2-7	many
CASSFRTGIYEQYF	TRBV5-6	TRBJ2-7	many
CASSPEAPHSNQPQHF	TRBV6-5	TRBJ1-5	NA
CASSESNNMNTEAFF	TRBV2	TRBJ1-1	many
CASRTTHNEQFF	TRBV2	NA	NA
CASSLMSSVETQYF	TRBV11-2	TRBJ2-5	NA
CASSGVGFSNQPQHF	TRBV6-6	TRBJ1-5	many